This T cell receptor beta chain derives from a study of cytotoxic CD8 clonotypes in ibrutinib-treated CLL. The table came from immunoSEQ multiplex PCR; TCRdb's copy has only in-frame clones and leaves some out. Of about 300,000 clones listed, more than 70% are singletons. Trimming cost V 3 bases and J 6 bases, with 14 bases left between them. This CDR3 spans 14 amino acids. CDR1 WSHSY and CDR2 SAAADI come from the germline V gene. The receptor comes from a human donor with chronic lymphocytic leukemia. This chain joins TRBV10-2 and TRBJ1-2; no definite D call. The sample was PBMCs, taken at disease progression, from a patient treated with ibrutinib. This chain's CDR3 is CASSDPPAGNGYTF. CDR3 DNA sequence: TGCGCCAGCAGTGACCCCCCGGCGGGTAATGGCTACACCTTC.